Following are 22 T cell receptor beta chains from one sample sequenced in a study of blood T cell repertoires in COVID-19. Only in-frame clones appear in the TCRdb table, and some are missing; sequencing was by immunoSEQ multiplex PCR. This table holds about 280,000 clones, about 89% found once. The material sequenced was peripheral blood. The receptors shown here come from a middle-aged man with acute or convalescent COVID-19.

This sequence joins TRBV2 and TRBJ2-7; 11 bases are a match to TRBD1. The CDR3 contains 16 residues. After removal of 7 bases from V and 7 bases from J, the junction contained 15 bases not matched to a gene. The germline V gene encodes CDR1 SNHLY and CDR2 FYNNEI. The CDR3 here is CASKGPRGQGAGEQYF. The DNA of the CDR3 is TGTGCCAGCAAGGGCCCTCGTGGACAGGGGGCTGGGGAGCAGTACTTC.

This clone has more than one count but fewer than ten. The CDR3 sequence is CASSEVNTEAFF. The DNA of the CDR3 is TGTGCCAGCAGCGAGGTGAACACTGAAGCTTTCTTT. The chain employs TRBV7-3 and TRBJ1-1; D not certain. Looked up from germline, CDR1 is SGHTA and CDR2 is FQGTGA. With 5 bases removed from V and 0 bases from J, the gap between germline ends came to 4 bases. This CDR3 spans 12 amino acids.

The chain is built from TRBV2 and TRBJ2-5; 7 bases align to TRBD1. Trimming took 1 base from V and 4 from J; bases not matched to a gene: 3. The CDR3 is 14 amino acids. CDR1 is SNHLY and CDR2 is FYNNEI in the germline V gene. The CDR3 DNA reads TGTGCCAGCAGTGAAGGACAGGGAAGAGAGACCCAGTACTTC. It yields the protein CASSEGQGRETQYF.

This chain links TRBV10-3 with TRBJ1-3; 7 bases match TRBD1. Germline lookup yields CDR1 ENHRY and CDR2 SYGVKD. V gave up 0 bases and J gave up 0 bases; unmatched junction bases: 2. This CDR3 is built from 16 residues. The CDR3 sequence: CAISESGQSSGNTIYF. The CDR3 DNA is TGTGCCATCAGTGAGTCGGGACAGAGCTCTGGAAACACCATATATTTT.

The J gene is TRBJ1-5, the V gene TRBV18; 7 bases are shared with TRBD1. CDR1 KGHSH and CDR2 LQKENI come from the germline V gene. This CDR3 is 15 amino acids long. Unmatched junction bases numbered 9, after V lost 6 bases and J lost 4 bases. The CDR3 reads CASSNQGGRNQPQHF. CDR3 nucleotides: TGTGCCAGCTCGAACCAGGGGGGAAGGAATCAGCCCCAGCATTTT.

V is TRBV7-9 and J is TRBJ2-1, with 7 bases fitting TRBD2. With 5 bases clipped from V and 2 bases from J, the junction kept 9 bases outside the gene matches. CDR3 length: 16 amino acids. Germline CDR1 is SEHNR and CDR2 is FQNEAQ (reference sequence). Here the CDR3 reads CASSSGVLATYNEQFF. For the CDR3, the DNA is TGTGCCAGCAGCAGTGGGGTACTAGCGACCTACAATGAGCAGTTCTTC.

This chain connects TRBV6-6 to TRBJ2-1; D possibly corresponds to TRBD2 (6 bases). Germline CDR1 and CDR2: MNHNY and SVGAGI (reference sequence). This CDR3 is 14 amino acids long. The germline V and J ends were trimmed by 7 bases and 5 bases, with 15 bases remaining between them. The CDR3 DNA reads TGTGCCAGCACCCGCCCGGGGGTCCACAATGAGCAGTTCTTC. Amino acid sequence: CASTRPGVHNEQFF.

Note on this clone: Other DNA sequences in the same sample also yield this CDR3. The V call is TRBV7-3, the J call TRBJ1-1, with a weak D call TRBD1 (5 bases). The germline gives CDR1 SGHTA, CDR2 FQGTGA. The CDR3 loop spans 14 amino acids. Trimming took 5 bases from V and 5 from J, leaving 15 bases between them. The CDR3 DNA reads TGTGCCAGCAGCCTGGCGGGGGGAAGGACTGAAGCTTTCTTT. Translation: CASSLAGGRTEAFF.

The chain is built from TRBV7-9 and TRBJ1-1; the D gene is possibly TRBD1 (5 bases). V was cut by 5 bases and J by 6 bases, with 16 bases left in between. The length of the CDR3 is 14 residues. Looked up from germline, CDR1 is SEHNR and CDR2 is FQNEAQ (reference sequence). CDR3 DNA: TGTGCCAGCAGCCAAGGGGTGGCGTCCGCTGAAGCTTTCTTT. Its protein product is CASSQGVASAEAFF.

Details on this clone: At the DNA level, this CDR3 is encoded by other sequences in the same sample as well. The genes are TRBV5-1 and TRBJ1-2; D not resolved. CDR1 and CDR2 from the germline V gene are SGHRS and YFSETQ. The CDR3 consists of 12 residues. V lost 0 bases and J lost 8, with 8 bases in between. CDR3 in DNA: TGCGCCAGCAGCTTGGTGGAGGGAGGCTACACCTTC. This sequence encodes CASSLVEGGYTF.

This chain connects TRBV5-5 to TRBJ2-7, with a possible D match to TRBD2 (5 bases). Germline values: CDR1 SGHKS, CDR2 YYEKEE (reference sequence). The CDR3 has 15 residues. Trimming left V 4 bases short and J 2 bases short, with 16 bases between. CDR3: CASSGPPGFAYEQYF. The CDR3 DNA follows: TGTGCCAGCAGCGGACCTCCGGGGTTTGCCTACGAGCAGTACTTC.

The rearrangement links TRBV30 to TRBJ2-1; D unclear. Trimming cost V 2 bases and J 7 bases, with 12 bases left between them. The CDR3 loop spans 13 amino acids. CDR1 and CDR2 (germline): GTSNPN, SVGIG (reference sequence). The CDR3: CAWSSSPRNEQFF. For the CDR3, the DNA is TGTGCCTGGAGTAGCTCCCCCCGGAATGAGCAGTTCTTC.

The rearrangement links TRBV5-4 to TRBJ2-3; TRBD1 matches at 10 bases. Germline loops: CDR1 SGHNT, CDR2 YYREEE (reference sequence). With 4 bases clipped from V and 5 bases from J, the junction kept 4 bases outside the gene matches. The length of the CDR3 is 14 residues. The CDR3 DNA reads TGTGCCAGCAGCCTGGGACAGGGGATAGATACGCAGTATTTT. Encoded protein: CASSLGQGIDTQYF.

V gene TRBV3-1 (or the pseudogene TRBV3-2) combines with J gene TRBJ2-1, with 9 nucleotides matching TRBD2. From germline, CDR1 is LGHDT and CDR2 YNNKEL (reference sequence). V lost 4 bases to trimming and J lost 6 bases; unmatched junction nucleotides: 7. The CDR3 has 15 amino acids. CDR3 sequence reads: CASSPGTSGRNEQFF. Here the CDR3 DNA reads TGTGCCAGCAGCCCGGGAACTAGCGGGCGCAATGAGCAGTTCTTC.

A few counts support this clone. CDR3 nucleotides: TGCGCCAGCAGCTTGGCCCCGACAGGGGGAAATAATTCACCCCTCCACTTT. It translates to CASSLAPTGGNNSPLHF. The chain links TRBV5-1 to TRBJ1-6; 9 positions match TRBD1. The CDR3 totals 17 residues. CDR1 is SGHRS and CDR2 is YFSETQ in the germline V gene. The trim removed 0 bases at V and 5 bases at J, leaving 6 bases unmatched.

The chain recombines TRBV3-1 (or the pseudogene TRBV3-2) with TRBJ1-1; D gene ambiguous. Trimming took 4 bases from V and 1 from J, leaving 10 bases between them. Looked up from germline, CDR1 is LGHDT and CDR2 is YNNKEL (reference sequence). CDR3 length equals 14 residues. This chain's CDR3 is CASSPRDKNTEAFF. For the CDR3, the DNA is TGTGCCAGCAGCCCCCGAGACAAGAACACTGAAGCTTTCTTT.

V usage is TRBV7-9 and J usage is TRBJ2-7, with D unclear. The CDR3 sequence is 15 residues long. Trimming took off 5 bases at V and 5 bases at J, with 19 bases between the two ends. Germline loops: CDR1 SEHNR, CDR2 FQNEAQ (reference sequence). The CDR3 DNA reads TGTGCCAGCAGCCCCGGTCCCGTTCTGAGTCACGAGCAGTACTTC. Its protein product is CASSPGPVLSHEQYF.

The V and J genes are TRBV7-6 and TRBJ1-5; D is unresolved. The CDR3 sequence is 14 residues long. The V end was cut by 1 base, the J end by 3 bases, with 7 bases between. CDR1 SGHVS and CDR2 FNYEAQ come from the germline V gene. The CDR3 nucleotides are TGTGCCAGCAGCTTAGGCAGAAACAATCAGCCCCAGCATTTT. This encodes CASSLGRNNQPQHF.

The genes are TRBV10-1 and TRBJ2-5; D call uncertain. Looked up from germline, CDR1 is WNHNN and CDR2 is SYGVQD (reference sequence). The CDR3 consists of 13 residues. Trimming pared 5 bases from V and 5 bases from J, leaving 12 bases between. The chain's CDR3 is CASSITGGETQYF. CDR3 nucleotides: TGCGCCAGCAGTATTACGGGTGGGGAGACCCAGTACTTC.

J is TRBJ2-1 and V is TRBV11-2; 8 positions match TRBD1. V shed 2 bases and J 7 bases; nucleotides not matched to a gene: 7. The germline V gene encodes CDR1 SGHAT and CDR2 FQNNGV. There are 15 residues in the CDR3. CDR3 nucleotide sequence: TGTGCCAGCAGCTTATCCCCGGACAGGGCGAATGAGCAGTTCTTC. Translating it yields CASSLSPDRANEQFF.

This clone was counted once. The chain couples TRBV23-1 to TRBJ1-2, with TRBD1 matching over 8 bases. TRBV23-1 is an open reading frame whose function is uncertain. J gave up 2 bases and V 2 bases, and 1 base lay outside the gene matches. The length of the CDR3 is 14 residues. CDR3 sequence: CASSQRDRNYGYTF. The CDR3 coding sequence is TGCGCCAGCAGTCAAAGGGACAGGAACTATGGCTACACCTTC.

DNA of the CDR3: TGTGCCAGCAGCTTGGGCGGAGCGGGGGGTTTCTACGAGCAGTACTTC. Protein sequence: CASSLGGAGGFYEQYF. The V gene is TRBV5-6, the J gene TRBJ2-7, with 9 bases lining up with TRBD2. J lost 3 bases, V lost 0 bases, and 7 bases had no gene match. The length of the CDR3 is 16 residues. The germline V gene has CDR1 SGHDT and CDR2 YYEEEE.